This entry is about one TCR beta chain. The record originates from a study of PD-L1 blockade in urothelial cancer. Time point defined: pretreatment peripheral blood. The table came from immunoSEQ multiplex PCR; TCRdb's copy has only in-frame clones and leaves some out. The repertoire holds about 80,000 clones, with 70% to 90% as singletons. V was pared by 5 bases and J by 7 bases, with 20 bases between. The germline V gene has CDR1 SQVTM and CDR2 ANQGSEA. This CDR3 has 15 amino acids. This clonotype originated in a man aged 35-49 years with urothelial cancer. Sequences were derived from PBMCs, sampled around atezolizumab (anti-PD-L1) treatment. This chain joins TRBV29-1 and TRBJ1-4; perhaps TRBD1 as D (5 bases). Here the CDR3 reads CSVRTPLRGGEKLFF. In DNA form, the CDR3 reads TGCAGCGTTCGCACCCCCTTAAGGGGCGGTGAAAAACTGTTTTTT. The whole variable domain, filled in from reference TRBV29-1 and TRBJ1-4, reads SAVISQKPSRDICQRGTSLTIQCQVDSQVTMMFWYRQQPGQSLTLIATANQGSEATYESGFVIDKFPISRPNLTFSTLTVSNMSPEDSSIYLCSVRTPLRGGEKLFFGSGTQLSVL.